Sequencing of this T cell receptor beta chain was carried out in a study of brain T cells in children with intractable seizures. The time point denotes: blood from clinic visit 5 months post-surgery; TSC patient then seizure free. Using immunoSEQ multiplex PCR, the repertoire was profiled, and TCRdb retains in-frame clones only, with some absent. This sample carries hundreds of thousands of clones, approximately 93% of them seen once, and the ten largest clones take 5% to 7%. The source material was peripheral blood, sampled around 5 months after surgery. This TCR was sampled from a boy less than two years old with tuberous sclerosis and intractable seizures.

The CDR3 loop is CASSSRQSSYEQYF. The CDR3 bases are TGTGCCAGCTCATCGAGACAGAGCTCCTACGAGCAGTACTTC. The V and J genes are TRBV18 and TRBJ2-7, with a weak D call TRBD1 (5 bases). The CDR3 is made up of 14 amino acids. V was cut by 5 bases and J by 0 bases, with 11 bases left in between. The germline CDR1 and CDR2 sequences are KGHSH and LQKENI.